This T cell receptor (beta chain) derives from a study of cytomegalovirus exposure and HLA in healthy donors. Study-level findings and limits: Later analysis revealed greater clonal expansion in HLA-associated TCR beta chains than in equally common others. TCR beta chain V- and J-gene trimming was linked, in a later analysis, to a missense variant in DCLRE1C. Some segments of the V type, notably TRBV6-2 and TRBV6-3, were excluded as indistinguishable.

Germline lookup yields CDR1 SGHDT and CDR2 YYEEEE. The CDR3 has 13 amino acids. The V gene lost 4 bases and the J gene lost 2 bases, with 7 bases spanning the gap. This clone was seen a few times. As yet, its antigen is unknown. The primer mix had 60 Vbeta and 13 Jbeta primers. Libraries were prepared by immunoSEQ multiplex PCR; TCRdb keeps only in-frame clonotypes and omits some of them. Of about 160,000 clones listed, 78% were seen once; the top ten hold around 7%. The sequence was collected from a woman in her forties in good health and CMV-seropositive. The chain links TRBV5-6 to TRBJ2-1; D is ambiguous. The sample was PBMCs. CDR3 protein: CASSETPYNEQFF. In nucleotides, the CDR3 is TGTGCCAGCAGCGAGACACCCTACAATGAGCAGTTCTTC.